This T cell receptor beta chain was captured in a study of response to subunit inactivated influenza vaccine. This clonotype came up a few times. This CDR3 is built from 13 residues. V was trimmed by 4 bases and J by 2 bases, leaving 9 bases between them. Germline CDR1 reads SGHTA; CDR2 reads FQGNSA. TCRdb re-derived calls from the RT-PCR reads in MiXCR, one entry per CDR3 protein. The sample carries fewer than 650,000 distinct CDR3 sequences, 13% recorded once. The chain is built from TRBV7-2 and TRBJ2-7; possible D gene TRBD1, 6 bases. Source: PBMCs from blood, taken roughly 45 days after vaccination. This TCR derives from a man aged 45-65 years who received an inactivated influenza vaccine. CDR3 coding DNA: TGTGCCAGCAGCTCGTACAGGGCCTACGAGCAGTACTTC. This sequence encodes CASSSYRAYEQYF.